These T cell receptor beta chains were read from a single sample in a study of blood T cell repertoires in COVID-19. Only in-frame clones appear in the TCRdb table, and some are missing; sequencing was by immunoSEQ multiplex PCR. The table records hundreds of thousands of clones, about 83% of them present only once. The specimen was peripheral blood. These TCRs come from a woman between 25 and 40 years old with COVID-19, enrolled during active disease. CDR3s include the opening cysteine and the closing phenylalanine or tryptophan. The D gene is left open where the match is weak. Clone size, where shown, is once, few, many, or a class for clones that have expanded.

J | D | length | size | V | DNA | CDR3
TRBJ1-2 | TRBD1 | 15 | NA | TRBV2 | TGTGCCAGCAGAGTGGACAGGGGCAGGGACTATGGCTACACCTTC | CASRVDRGRDYGYTF
TRBJ2-1 | TRBD2 | 16 | NA | TRBV7-2 | TGTGCCAGCAGCTATTCACTAGCGGGAGGATACAATGAGCAGTTCTTC | CASSYSLAGGYNEQFF
TRBJ2-5 | NA | 16 | NA | TRBV21-1 | TGTGCCAGCAGCGGACGGACTAGCGGCCCGGGGGAGACCCAGTACTTC | CASSGRTSGPGETQYF
TRBJ1-5 | NA | 15 | NA | TRBV6-5 | TGTGCCAGCAGTTATGGGCAGGGCTTCAATCAGCCCCAGCATTTT | CASSYGQGFNQPQHF
TRBJ2-1 | NA | 16 | once | TRBV9 | TGTGCCAGCAGCTTAGGAGGCGGCGGGAATTATAATGAGCAGTTCTTC | CASSLGGGGNYNEQFF
TRBJ2-3 | NA | 15 | once | TRBV6-2/TRBV6-3 | TGTGCCAGCAGTTACGCCCGCCGGGAGAGAGATACGCAGTATTTT | CASSYARRERDTQYF
TRBJ2-3 | NA | 16 | once | TRBV7-9 | TGTGCCAGCAGCCCGTCGACAGGGACTAGCACAGATACGCAGTATTTT | CASSPSTGTSTDTQYF
TRBJ2-6 | NA | 16 | NA | TRBV13 | TGTGCCAGCAGCTTAGGAGCAGGGTCTGGGGCCAACGTCCTGACTTTC | CASSLGAGSGANVLTF
TRBJ2-2 | NA | 15 | NA | TRBV28 | TGTGCCAGCAGTTTAGGAGGGTTTGACACCGGGGAGCTGTTTTTT | CASSLGGFDTGELFF
TRBJ2-2 | TRBD2 | 17 | NA | TRBV27 | TGTGCCAGCAGTCCCAGGACTAGCGGGAGGGGGGCCGGGGAGCTGTTTTTT | CASSPRTSGRGAGELFF
TRBJ1-2 | TRBD1 | 13 | NA | TRBV3-1/TRBV3-2 | TGTGCCAGCGGGGACAGGGAAGACTATGGCTACACCTTC | CASGDREDYGYTF
TRBJ2-3 | TRBD2 | 14 | NA | TRBV9 | TGTGCCAGCAGCGTTAGCGGGAGGTCAGATACGCAGTATTTT | CASSVSGRSDTQYF
TRBJ2-7 | NA | 12 | NA | TRBV3-1/TRBV3-2 | TGTGCCAGCAGCCAAAGGGAGAACGAGCAGTACTTC | CASSQRENEQYF
TRBJ2-2 | TRBD1 | 16 | NA | TRBV3-1/TRBV3-2 | TGTGCCAGCAGCCATCGAGGGACAGGGGTTACCGGGGAGCTGTTTTTT | CASSHRGTGVTGELFF
TRBJ2-7 | NA | 18 | NA | TRBV3-1/TRBV3-2 | TGTGCCAGCAGCCAAGATTGGGTAACGGACACTCTTAGCCGCGAGCAGTACTTC | CASSQDWVTDTLSREQYF
TRBJ2-7 | NA | 12 | NA | TRBV30 | TGTGCCTGGAGTGTAGGGGGTGACGAGCAGTACTTC | CAWSVGGDEQYF
TRBJ2-2 | TRBD2 | 16 | NA | TRBV7-2 | TGTGCCAGCAGCTTAGTAGCGGGAGGTAGCACCGGGGAGCTGTTTTTT | CASSLVAGGSTGELFF
TRBJ2-1 | TRBD2 | 18 | few | TRBV6-2/TRBV6-3 | TGTGCCAGCAGTTACAGATTAGCGGGAAATTCGGGGTACAATGAGCAGTTCTTC | CASSYRLAGNSGYNEQFF
TRBJ2-7 | NA | 14 | NA | TRBV29-1 | TGCAGCGTTGAAGCGGGACACAGCTCCTACGAGCAGTACTTC | CSVEAGHSSYEQYF
TRBJ2-7 | TRBD1 | 15 | NA | TRBV5-1 | TGCGCCAGCAGCCTGGGGACAGGGCGGTCCTACGAGCAGTACTTC | CASSLGTGRSYEQYF
TRBJ1-6 | NA | 13 | NA | TRBV25-1 | TGTGCCAGCAGTGAATATCCGAATTCACCCCTCCACTTT | CASSEYPNSPLHF
TRBJ2-7 | NA | 14 | NA | TRBV27 | TGTGCCAGCAGTTTAGCGGGCCGGACCTACGAGCAGTACTTC | CASSLAGRTYEQYF
TRBJ2-2 | NA | 18 | NA | TRBV19 | TGTGCCAGTAGTATGGACGGCAGGGTCAGTTCTAACACCGGGGAGCTGTTTTTT | CASSMDGRVSSNTGELFF
TRBJ2-7 | TRBD2 | 15 | NA | TRBV7-9 | TGTGCCAGCAGGCCCGGCAGCGGGAGCTCCTACGAGCAGTACTTC | CASRPGSGSSYEQYF
TRBJ2-3 | TRBD2 | 14 | NA | TRBV5-1 | TGCGCCAGCAGCTTGGCCAGCGGGGCACATACGCAGTATTTT | CASSLASGAHTQYF
TRBJ2-7 | TRBD1 | 15 | once | TRBV5-4 | TGTGCCAGCAGCTTGGCCGGACAGGGGGCCCACGAGCAGTACTTC | CASSLAGQGAHEQYF
TRBJ1-1 | TRBD1 | 15 | few | TRBV7-2 | TGTGCCAGCAGCTCGTGGACAGGGCTGAACACTGAAGCTTTCTTT | CASSSWTGLNTEAFF
TRBJ1-5 | NA | 12 | NA | TRBV15 | TGTGCCACCAGCCATAGCAATCAGCCCCAGCATTTT | CATSHSNQPQHF
TRBJ1-2 | NA | 11 | NA | TRBV12-3/TRBV12-4 | TGTGCCAGCAGTTTACTAGATGGCTACACCTTC | CASSLLDGYTF
TRBJ2-1 | TRBD2 | 13 | NA | TRBV19 | TGTGCCAGTGCTAGCGGGGGCCTTAATGAGCAGTTCTTC | CASASGGLNEQFF
TRBJ1-4 | TRBD1 | 14 | NA | TRBV11-2 | TGTGCCAGCAGCCCCGGGACAGGGGGCGAAAAACTGTTTTTT | CASSPGTGGEKLFF
TRBJ2-1 | NA | 14 | once | TRBV19 | TGTGCCAGTAATGCGATTACCTCCTACAATGAGCAGTTCTTC | CASNAITSYNEQFF
TRBJ1-1 | NA | 13 | NA | TRBV7-3 | TGTGCCAGCAGCGTGACAGTGAACACTGAAGCTTTCTTT | CASSVTVNTEAFF
TRBJ1-6 | NA | 15 | NA | TRBV2 | TGTGCCAGCACTGATTTCACCCGTGCGGGTTCACCCCTCCACTTT | CASTDFTRAGSPLHF
TRBJ1-1 | TRBD1 | 15 | NA | TRBV5-6 | TGTGCCAGCAGCTTCTTAGACAGGGCGGGCACTGAAGCTTTCTTT | CASSFLDRAGTEAFF
TRBJ2-5 | TRBD2 | 14 | once | TRBV12-5 | TGTGCTAGTGGTTTGACTAGCGGGAGGCAGACCCAGTACTTC | CASGLTSGRQTQYF
TRBJ2-1 | TRBD2 | 15 | NA | TRBV7-3 | TGTGCCAGCAGCTCCCGACTAGCGGGCCACAATGAGCAGTTCTTC | CASSSRLAGHNEQFF
TRBJ2-3 | NA | 19 | once | TRBV14 | TGTGCCAGCAGCCAAGATGACCCGACAGTCTCCCTGAGGACAGATACGCAGTATTTT | CASSQDDPTVSLRTDTQYF
TRBJ1-6 | NA | 13 | few | TRBV7-3 | TGTGCCAGCAGCTTGGGACTTCAGTCACCCCTCCACTTT | CASSLGLQSPLHF
TRBJ1-5 | TRBD1 | 15 | few | TRBV19 | TGTGCCAGTAGTAAGGTCAGGGACAGGGATCAGCCCCAGCATTTT | CASSKVRDRDQPQHF
TRBJ1-2 | NA | 14 | few | TRBV7-9 | TGTGCCAGCAGCTTAGAACGGGGGGGAGATGGCTACACCTTC | CASSLERGGDGYTF
TRBJ2-2 | TRBD1 | 14 | NA | TRBV15 | TGTGCCACCAGCAGCTGGACAGGGAGAGGGGAGCTGTTTTTT | CATSSWTGRGELFF